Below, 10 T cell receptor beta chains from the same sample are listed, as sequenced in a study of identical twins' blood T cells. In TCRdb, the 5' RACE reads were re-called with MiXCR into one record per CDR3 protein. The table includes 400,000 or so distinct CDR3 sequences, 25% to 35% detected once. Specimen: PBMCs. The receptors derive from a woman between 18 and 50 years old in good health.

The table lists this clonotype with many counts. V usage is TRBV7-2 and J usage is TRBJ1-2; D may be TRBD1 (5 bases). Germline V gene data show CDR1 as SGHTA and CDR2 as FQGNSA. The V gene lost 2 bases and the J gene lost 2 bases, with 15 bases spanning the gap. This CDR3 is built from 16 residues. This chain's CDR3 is CASSLKAGGENYGYTF. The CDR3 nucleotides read TGTGCCAGCAGCTTAAAAGCGGGAGGGGAGAACTATGGCTACACCTTC.

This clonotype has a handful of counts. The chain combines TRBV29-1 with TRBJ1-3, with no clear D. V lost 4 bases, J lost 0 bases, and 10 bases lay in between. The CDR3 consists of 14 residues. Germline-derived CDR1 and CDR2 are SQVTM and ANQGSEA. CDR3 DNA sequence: TGCAGCGTTGGGACGGCGAGCTCTGGAAACACCATATATTTT. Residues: CSVGTASSGNTIYF.

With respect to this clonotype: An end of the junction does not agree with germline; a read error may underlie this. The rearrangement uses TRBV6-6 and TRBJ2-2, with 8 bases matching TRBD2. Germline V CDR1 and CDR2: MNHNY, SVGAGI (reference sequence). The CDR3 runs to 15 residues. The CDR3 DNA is TGTGCCGGCAGTTACTGGCGGGAGGTATACGGGGAGCTGTTTTTT. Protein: CAGSYWREVYGELFF.

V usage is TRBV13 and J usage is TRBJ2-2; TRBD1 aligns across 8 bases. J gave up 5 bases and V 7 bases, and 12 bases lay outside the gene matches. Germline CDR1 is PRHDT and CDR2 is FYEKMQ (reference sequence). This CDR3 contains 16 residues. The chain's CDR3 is CASTLLTGVRTGELFF. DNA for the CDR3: TGTGCCAGCACCCTCCTGACAGGGGTGAGAACCGGGGAGCTGTTTTTT.

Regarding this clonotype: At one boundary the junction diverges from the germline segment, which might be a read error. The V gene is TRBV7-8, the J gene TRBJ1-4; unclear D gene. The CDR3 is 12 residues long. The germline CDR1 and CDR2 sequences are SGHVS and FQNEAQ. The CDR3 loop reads CASSPQIGPALF. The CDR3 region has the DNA TGTGCCAGCAGCCCGCAGATTGGTCCAGCGCTTTTT. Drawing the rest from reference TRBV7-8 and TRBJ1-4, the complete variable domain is GAGVSQSPRYKVAKRGQDVALRCDPISGHVSLFWYQQALGQGPEFLTYFQNEAQLDKSGLPSDRFFAERPEGSVSTLKIQRTQQEDSAVYLCASSPQIGPALFGSGTQLSVL.

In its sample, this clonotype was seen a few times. The CDR3 DNA reads TGCAGTGCTGGCCGGGACATGAACACTGAAGCTTTCTTT. Amino acid sequence: CSAGRDMNTEAFF. The V and J genes are TRBV20-1 and TRBJ1-1; weak D call: TRBD1 (6 bases). The CDR3 length is 13 residues. Germline assignment: CDR1 DFQATT and CDR2 SNEGSKA (reference sequence). Between the trimmed V and J ends, which lost 5 bases and 0 bases, there was a span of 10 bases.

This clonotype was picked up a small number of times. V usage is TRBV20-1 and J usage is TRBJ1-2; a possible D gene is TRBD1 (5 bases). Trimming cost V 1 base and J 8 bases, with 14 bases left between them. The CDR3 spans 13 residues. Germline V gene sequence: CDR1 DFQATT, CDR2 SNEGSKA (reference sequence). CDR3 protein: CSARAGRGQGYTF. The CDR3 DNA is TGCAGTGCTAGAGCGGGGAGGGGTCAGGGCTACACCTTC.

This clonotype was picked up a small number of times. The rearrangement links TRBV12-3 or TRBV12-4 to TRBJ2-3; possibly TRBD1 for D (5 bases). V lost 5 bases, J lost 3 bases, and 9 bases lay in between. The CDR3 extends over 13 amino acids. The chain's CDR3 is CASSRRETDTQYF. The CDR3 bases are TGTGCCAGCAGTCGCAGGGAAACAGATACGCAGTATTTT.

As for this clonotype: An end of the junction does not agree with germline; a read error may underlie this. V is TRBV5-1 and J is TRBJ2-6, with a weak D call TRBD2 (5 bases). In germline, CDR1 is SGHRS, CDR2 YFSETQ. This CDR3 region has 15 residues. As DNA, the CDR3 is TGCGCCGGCAGCTTTACTAGTACTGGGGCCAACGTCCTGACTTTC. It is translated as CAGSFTSTGANVLTF.

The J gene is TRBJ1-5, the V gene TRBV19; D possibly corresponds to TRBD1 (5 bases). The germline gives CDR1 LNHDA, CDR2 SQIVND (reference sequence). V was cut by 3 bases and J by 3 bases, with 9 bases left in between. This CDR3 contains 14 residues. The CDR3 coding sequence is TGTGCCAGTAGTATGGGGACCTACAATCAGCCCCAGCATTTT. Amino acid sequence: CASSMGTYNQPQHF.